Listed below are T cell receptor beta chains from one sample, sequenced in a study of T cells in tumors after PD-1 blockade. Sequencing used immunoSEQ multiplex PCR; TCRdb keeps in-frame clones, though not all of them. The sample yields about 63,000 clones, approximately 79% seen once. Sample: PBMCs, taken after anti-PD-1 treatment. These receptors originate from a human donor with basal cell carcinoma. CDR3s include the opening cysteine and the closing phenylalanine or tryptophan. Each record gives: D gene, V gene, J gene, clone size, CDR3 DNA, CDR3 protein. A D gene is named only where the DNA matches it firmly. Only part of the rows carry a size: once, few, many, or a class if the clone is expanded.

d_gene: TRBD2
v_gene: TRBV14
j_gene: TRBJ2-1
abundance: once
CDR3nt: TGTGCCAGCAGCCCCGGACTAGGGGCGAGGGAGCAGTTCTTC
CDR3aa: CASSPGLGAREQFF

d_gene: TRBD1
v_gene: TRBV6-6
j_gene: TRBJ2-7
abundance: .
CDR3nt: TGTGCCAGCAGCGAACGACAGGGCTACGAGCAGTACTTC
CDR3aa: CASSERQGYEQYF

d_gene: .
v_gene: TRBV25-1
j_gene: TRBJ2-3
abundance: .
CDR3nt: TGTGCCAGCAGTGACAACACAGATACGCAGTATTTT
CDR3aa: CASSDNTDTQYF

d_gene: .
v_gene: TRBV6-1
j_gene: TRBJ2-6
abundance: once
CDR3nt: TGTGCCAGCAGTGAACCGGGGGCCAACGTCCTGACTTTC
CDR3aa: CASSEPGANVLTF

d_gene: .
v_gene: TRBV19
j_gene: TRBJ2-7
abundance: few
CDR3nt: TGTGCCAGTAGTCCAGGACTGTCCCAACCCTCCTACGAGCAGTACTTC
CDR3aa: CASSPGLSQPSYEQYF

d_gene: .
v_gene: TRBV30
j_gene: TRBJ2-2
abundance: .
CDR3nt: TGTGCCTGGGATGTGGGGATAGCGGAGATCAACACCGGGGAGCTGTTTTTT
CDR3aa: CAWDVGIAEINTGELFF

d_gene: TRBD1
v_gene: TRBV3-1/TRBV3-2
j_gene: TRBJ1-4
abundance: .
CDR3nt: TGTGCCAGCAGTTACAGGACAGGGGGTAATGAAAAACTGTTTTTT
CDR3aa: CASSYRTGGNEKLFF

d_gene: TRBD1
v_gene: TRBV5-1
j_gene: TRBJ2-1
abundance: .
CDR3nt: TGCGCCAGCAGCGGGGACAGAAAGTACAATGAGCAGTTCTTC
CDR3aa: CASSGDRKYNEQFF

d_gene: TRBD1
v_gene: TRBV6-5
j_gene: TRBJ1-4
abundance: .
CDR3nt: TGTGCCAGCAGTTCGGAGACAGGGTTAACTAATGAAAAACTGTTTTTT
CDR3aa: CASSSETGLTNEKLFF

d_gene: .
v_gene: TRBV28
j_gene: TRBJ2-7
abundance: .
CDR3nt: TGTGCCAGCAGTTCGGGACGGAGCTCCTACGAGCAGTACTTC
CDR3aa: CASSSGRSSYEQYF

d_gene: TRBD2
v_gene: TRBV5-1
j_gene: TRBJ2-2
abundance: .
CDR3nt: TGCGCCAGCAGGGAGCGGGGCCCGAACACCGGGGAGCTGTTTTTT
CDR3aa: CASRERGPNTGELFF

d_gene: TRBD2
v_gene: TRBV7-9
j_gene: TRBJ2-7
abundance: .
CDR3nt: TGTGCCAGCAGCTTACCTCTTAGCGGGGGGACCTACGAGCAGTACTTC
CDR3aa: CASSLPLSGGTYEQYF

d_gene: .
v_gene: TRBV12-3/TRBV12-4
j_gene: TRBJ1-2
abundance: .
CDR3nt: TGTGCCAGCAGTGTACAGGACAGCTATGGCTACACCTTC
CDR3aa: CASSVQDSYGYTF

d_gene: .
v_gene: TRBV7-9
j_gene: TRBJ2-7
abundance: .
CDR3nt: TGTGCCAGCAGCTTACGTAACGGACAGTCCTACGAGCAGTACTTC
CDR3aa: CASSLRNGQSYEQYF

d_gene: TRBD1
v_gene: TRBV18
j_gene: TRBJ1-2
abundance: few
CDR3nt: TGTGCCAGCTCACCCACCGCAGGGGGCGAGATTGGCTACACCTTC
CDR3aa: CASSPTAGGEIGYTF

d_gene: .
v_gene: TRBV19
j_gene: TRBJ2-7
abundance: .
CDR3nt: TGTGCCAGTAGTACCCGACACCCCTACGAGCAGTACTTC
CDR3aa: CASSTRHPYEQYF

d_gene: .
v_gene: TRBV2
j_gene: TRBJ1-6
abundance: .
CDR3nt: TGTGCCAGCAGTCGGGACATTCTCTCCTATAATTCACCCCTCCACTTT
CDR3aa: CASSRDILSYNSPLHF

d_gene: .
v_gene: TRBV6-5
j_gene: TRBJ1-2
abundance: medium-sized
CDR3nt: TGTGCCAGCAGTTACCAGGGAGGGGGTGATGGCTACACCTTC
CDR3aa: CASSYQGGGDGYTF

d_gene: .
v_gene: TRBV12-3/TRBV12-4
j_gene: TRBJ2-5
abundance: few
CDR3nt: TGTGCCAGCAGCCGGGGGACTCGGGAGACCCAGTACTTC
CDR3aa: CASSRGTRETQYF

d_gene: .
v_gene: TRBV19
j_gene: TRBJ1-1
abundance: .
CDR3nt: TGTGCCAGTAGTTTAAACACTGAAGCTTTCTTT
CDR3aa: CASSLNTEAFF

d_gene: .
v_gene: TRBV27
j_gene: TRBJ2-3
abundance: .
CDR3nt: TGTGCCAGCAGTTTAATTGGGGTTGATACGCAGTATTTT
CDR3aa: CASSLIGVDTQYF

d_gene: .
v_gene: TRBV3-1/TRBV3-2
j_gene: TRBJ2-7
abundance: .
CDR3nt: TGTGCCAGCAGCCAAGAGGAGCAATTAGCCTACGAGCAGTACTTC
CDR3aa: CASSQEEQLAYEQYF

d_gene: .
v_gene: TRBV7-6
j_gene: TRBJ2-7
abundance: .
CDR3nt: TGTGCCAGCAGCTTGGGGAATAAAGGCTACGAGCAGTACTTC
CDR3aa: CASSLGNKGYEQYF

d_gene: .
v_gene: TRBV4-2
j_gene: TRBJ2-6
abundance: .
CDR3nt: TGTGCCAGCAGCCAAGATGGCAGCAGGCTTTCTGGGGCCAACGTCCTGACTTTC
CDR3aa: CASSQDGSRLSGANVLTF

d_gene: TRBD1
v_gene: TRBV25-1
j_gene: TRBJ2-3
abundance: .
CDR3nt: TGTGCCAGCAGTGAATGGAGAACAGGGGTCCGGGGAGATACGCAGTATTTT
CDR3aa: CASSEWRTGVRGDTQYF